Described below is a single T cell receptor (beta chain) sequence and its context. The sample is drawn from a study of blood T cell repertoires in COVID-19. At the level of the study: Whether acute or convalescent, the COVID-19 samples came from the United States, Italy and Spain.

In the authors' workflow: Estimation of nucleated cell counts was performed using reference gene primer amplification. This table comes from immunoSEQ multiplex PCR, and its TCRdb copy is limited to in-frame clones, with some not included. Clone size and the V and J calls come from that table; the DNA yielded D and trimming. The top ten hold 16% of the sample, which has 140,000 to 150,000 clones, around three quarters seen once. The sequencing sample was made of peripheral blood. The source is a man aged 50 to 59 with acute or convalescent COVID-19.

Here the CDR3 DNA reads TGTGCCAGCTCACCAAATATGGGAGACCCAACCTATAATTCACCCCTCCACTTT. It specifies CASSPNMGDPTYNSPLHF. The genes are TRBV18 and TRBJ1-6; D is unclear. CDR3 length: 18 amino acids. The germline V gene has CDR1 KGHSH and CDR2 LQKENI. Trimming left V 2 bases short and J 2 bases short, with 16 bases between.